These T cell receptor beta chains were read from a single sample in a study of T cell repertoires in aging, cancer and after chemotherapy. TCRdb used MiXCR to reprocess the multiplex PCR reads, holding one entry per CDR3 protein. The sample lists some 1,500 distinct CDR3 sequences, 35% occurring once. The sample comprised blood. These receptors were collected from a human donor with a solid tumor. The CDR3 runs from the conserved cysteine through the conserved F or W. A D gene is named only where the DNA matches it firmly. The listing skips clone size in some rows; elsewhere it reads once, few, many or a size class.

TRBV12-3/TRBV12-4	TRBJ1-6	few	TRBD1	TGTGCCAGCAGAATTGGACAGGGGGCACGGTTCGGGAATTCACCCCTCCACTTT	CASRIGQGARFGNSPLHF
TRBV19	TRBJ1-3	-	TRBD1	TGTGCCAGTAGTATCCACCCCGGGACAGGGGACACCTCTGGAAACACCATATATTTT	CASSIHPGTGDTSGNTIYF
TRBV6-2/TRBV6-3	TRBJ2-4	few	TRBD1	TGTGCCAGCAGTTACGACGGGACAGGACAAAACATTCAGTACTTC	CASSYDGTGQNIQYF
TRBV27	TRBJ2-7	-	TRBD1	TGTGCCAGCAGTTTCCGACAGGGAAGATGGCAGTACTTC	CASSFRQGRWQYF
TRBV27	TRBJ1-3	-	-	TGTGCCAGCAGTTTCATGGGGGGCTCTGGAAACACCATATATTTT	CASSFMGGSGNTIYF
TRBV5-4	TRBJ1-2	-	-	TGTGCCAGCAGCTTGGACGGGAGCGGTGGCTACACCTTC	CASSLDGSGGYTF
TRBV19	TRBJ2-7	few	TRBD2	TGTGCCAGTAGTAACGCCGGGACTAGGCAGTACGAGCAGTACTTC	CASSNAGTRQYEQYF
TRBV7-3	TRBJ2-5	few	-	TGTGCCAGCAGCTCACAGGGAGGGGAGACCCAGTACTTC	CASSSQGGETQYF
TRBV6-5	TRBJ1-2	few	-	TGTGCCAGCAGTTACTCGTCGGCTTCCGGCTACACCTTC	CASSYSSASGYTF
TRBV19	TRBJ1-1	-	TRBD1	TGTGCCAGCACCCAGGGGGCGAGAGGCACTGAAGCTTTCTTT	CASTQGARGTEAFF
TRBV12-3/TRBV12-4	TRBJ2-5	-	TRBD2	TGTGCCAGCAGTTTGGGGCGGGGGGAGGGCGAGACCCAGTACTTC	CASSLGRGEGETQYF
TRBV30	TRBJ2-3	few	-	TGTGCCTGGAACGCGGGCTTGAGCACAGATACGCAGTATTTT	CAWNAGLSTDTQYF
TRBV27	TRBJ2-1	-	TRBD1	TGTGCCAGCAGTTTCGAAACCGGACAGGGTTTCCACAATGAGCAGTTCTTC	CASSFETGQGFHNEQFF
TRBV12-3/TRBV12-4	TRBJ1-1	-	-	TGTGCCAGCAGCCAAACATGGAAAACTGAAGCTTTCTTT	CASSQTWKTEAFF
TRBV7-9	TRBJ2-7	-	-	TGTGCCAGCAGCTGGGGGCCTTACGAGCAGTACTTC	CASSWGPYEQYF
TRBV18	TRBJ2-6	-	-	TGTGCCAGCTCACCCCGGGACAGCACCCTCCGGAGGGTCGGGGCCAACGTCCTGACTTTC	CASSPRDSTLRRVGANVLTF
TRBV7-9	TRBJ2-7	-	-	TGTGCCAGCAGTTCGGACAGCAAATCCCCCTACGAGCAGTACTTC	CASSSDSKSPYEQYF
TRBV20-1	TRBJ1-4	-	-	TGCAGTGCTAGAGTAACGGGGGGGAGTGAAAAACTGTTTTTT	CSARVTGGSEKLFF
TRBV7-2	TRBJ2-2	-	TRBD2	TGTGCCAGCAGCCTCACGGGACTAGCGAGCACCGGGGAGCTGTTTTTT	CASSLTGLASTGELFF
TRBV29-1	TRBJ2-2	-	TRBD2	TGCAGCGTTGAGCGGGGGAGGAACACCGGGGAGCTGTTTTTT	CSVERGRNTGELFF
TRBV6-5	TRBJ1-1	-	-	TGTGCCAGCATCACAAGCAGGCAGCAAGCTTTCTTT	CASITSRQQAFF
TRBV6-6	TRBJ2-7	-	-	TGTGCCAGCAGACCAGGGGGGGACCCCTACGAGCAGTACTTC	CASRPGGDPYEQYF
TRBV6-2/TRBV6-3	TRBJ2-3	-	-	TGTGCCAGCAGTTACGTGGGGGTACTCACAGATACGCAGTATTTT	CASSYVGVLTDTQYF
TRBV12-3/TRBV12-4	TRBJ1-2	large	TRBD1	TGTGCCAGCAGTCCCCGGACAGGGAGTGATGGCTACACCTTC	CASSPRTGSDGYTF
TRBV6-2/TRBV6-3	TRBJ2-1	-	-	TGTGCCAGCAGTTACTCGACTAGTGACAATGAGCAGTTCTTC	CASSYSTSDNEQFF
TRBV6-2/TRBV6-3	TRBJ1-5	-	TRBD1	TGTGCCAGCAGCCTCCGGACAGGGGGCTTTCAGCCCCAGCATTTT	CASSLRTGGFQPQHF
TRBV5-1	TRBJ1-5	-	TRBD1	TGCGCCAGCAGCTTGGTCCCCGGGACAGGGCCCAATAGCAATCAGCCCCAGCATTTT	CASSLVPGTGPNSNQPQHF
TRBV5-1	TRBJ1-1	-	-	TGCGCCAGCAGCTTGGCCCCGGACATATCGGAAGCTTTCTTT	CASSLAPDISEAFF
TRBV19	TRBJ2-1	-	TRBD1	TGTGCCAGTAGTAGGGACAGGATTTACAATGAGCAGTTCTTC	CASSRDRIYNEQFF
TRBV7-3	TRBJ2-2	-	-	TGTGCCAGCAGTGGGCTGAACACCGGGGAGCTGTTTTTT	CASSGLNTGELFF
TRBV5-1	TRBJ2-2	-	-	TGCGCCAGCAGCCTCGGGACAATCACCGGGGAGCTGTTTTTT	CASSLGTITGELFF
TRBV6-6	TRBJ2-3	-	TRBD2	TGTGCCAGCAGTTGGTCACCGGGACTAGCGGGAGGGAGTCCCACAGATACGCAGTATTTT	CASSWSPGLAGGSPTDTQYF
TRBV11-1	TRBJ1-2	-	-	TGTGCCAGCAGCGGCCAGACAGATACTTCTAACTTC	CASSGQTDTSNF
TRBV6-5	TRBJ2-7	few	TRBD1	TGTGCCAGCAGTAACCGGGACAGGGGATCCTACGAGCAGTACTTC	CASSNRDRGSYEQYF
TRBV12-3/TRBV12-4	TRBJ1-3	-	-	TGTTCCAGCAGCCCCGCACGGGCGCCTGGAAACACCATATATTTT	CSSSPARAPGNTIYF
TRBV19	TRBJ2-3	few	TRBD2	TGTGCCAGTAGTGCCGGGGCGGGAGTTTGGGATACGCAGTATTTT	CASSAGAGVWDTQYF
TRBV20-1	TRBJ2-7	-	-	TGCAGTGCTAGCCACTATCAGGCTCTCTACGAGCAGTACTTC	CSASHYQALYEQYF
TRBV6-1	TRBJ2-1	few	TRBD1	TGTGCCAGCAGATCGGGACAGGGGACCGGTGAGCAGTTCTTC	CASRSGQGTGEQFF
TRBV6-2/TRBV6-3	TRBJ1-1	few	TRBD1	TGTGCCAGCAGCCGGACAGGGCGCACTGAAGCTTTCTTT	CASSRTGRTEAFF
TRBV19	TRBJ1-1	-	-	TGTGCCACCGGGAGAGGGGATCGGAACACTGAAGCTTTCTTT	CATGRGDRNTEAFF
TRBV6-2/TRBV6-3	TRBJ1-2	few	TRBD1	TGTGCCAGCAGTTACCACAGGGGGCGCTTTGGCTACACCTTC	CASSYHRGRFGYTF
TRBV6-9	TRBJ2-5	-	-	TGTGCCAGCAGTTATGGTCGGGCAGGGGCTGATTCTTACCAAGAGACCCAGTACTTC	CASSYGRAGADSYQETQYF
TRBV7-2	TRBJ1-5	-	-	TGTGCCAGCAGCTTAGCCTTACAAGGCAATCAGCCCCAGCATTTT	CASSLALQGNQPQHF
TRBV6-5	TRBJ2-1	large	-	TGTGCCAGCAGTTGGGATAATGAGCAGTTCTTC	CASSWDNEQFF
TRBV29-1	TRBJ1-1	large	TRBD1	TGCAGCGTTGTGGACAGGGGAAGGCTCGCTGAAGCTTTCTTT	CSVVDRGRLAEAFF
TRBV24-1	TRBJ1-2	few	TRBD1	TGTGCCACCAGTACAGGGGGCGGTGGCTACACCTTC	CATSTGGGGYTF
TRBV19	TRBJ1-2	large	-	TGTGCCAGTTCCAGGTCCTATGGCTACACCTTC	CASSRSYGYTF
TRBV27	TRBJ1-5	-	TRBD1	TGTGCCAGCAGGCCAGGGGGGCGCCTCAATCAGCCCCAGCATTTT	CASRPGGRLNQPQHF